The 26 T cell receptor beta chains below come from one sample, sequenced in a study of preoperative IRX-2 immunotherapy in early breast cancer (dated by TCRdb to between 2018 and 2021). The method was the immunoSEQ multiplex PCR assay. TCRdb obtained this table from immuneACCESS and retained in-frame rearrangements with V and J assigned. These tables miss some clones; where compared with another copy, unresolved V genes account for less than half of the shortfall, and the remainder is unexplained. In all, the sample holds about 23,000 clones, and 80% to 90% of those were seen once. The ten largest clones take up about 9.4% of the sample. The sample's treatment or condition label, in plain terms: preoperative locoregional IRX-2 cytokine immunotherapy. Here the sequenced sample was tumor tissue, taken after IRX-2 immunotherapy. These receptor sequences come from a human donor with breast cancer.

The chain links TRBV5-3 to TRBJ2-7; the D gene is possibly TRBD1 (5 bases). TRBV5-3 is an ORF, with its function uncertain. CDR3 length equals 14 residues. V shed 3 bases and J shed 1 base, with 11 bases lying between them. In nucleotides, the CDR3 is TGTGCCAGAAGCTCAGGGTGGTGGTCCTACGAGCAGTACTTC. Encoded protein: CARSSGWWSYEQYF.

The V gene is TRBV19, the J gene TRBJ2-3; 7 bases map to TRBD2. J was trimmed by 5 bases and V by 0 bases; bases with no gene match: 5. The CDR3 spans 15 residues. CDR1 is LNHDA and CDR2 is SQIVND in the germline V gene (reference sequence). CDR3 amino acids: CASSIDRGELDTQYF. For the CDR3, the DNA is TGTGCCAGTAGTATAGATCGGGGGGAGTTAGATACGCAGTATTTT.

The gene calls are TRBV11-3 and TRBJ2-1; no definite D call. The germline V gene has CDR1 SGHNT and CDR2 YENEEA. The CDR3 consists of 13 residues. V gave up 1 base and J gave up 5 bases, with 6 bases separating them. The CDR3 loop is CASSLGGDNEQFF. The CDR3 coding sequence is TGTGCCAGCAGCTTAGGTGGGGACAATGAGCAGTTCTTC.

V and J are TRBV5-1 and TRBJ2-3, with D unresolved. Germline lookup yields CDR1 SGHRS and CDR2 YFSETQ. Trimming shortened V by 1 base and J by 6 bases, and 6 bases separated the two germline ends. The CDR3 consists of 12 residues. CDR3 protein: CASSLPGDTQYF. In DNA, the CDR3 is TGCGCCAGCAGCTTGCCTGGGGATACGCAGTATTTT.

A single count supports this clone. The rearrangement links TRBV27 to TRBJ2-1; D is perhaps TRBD1 (6 bases). From germline, CDR1 is MNHEY and CDR2 SMNVEV (reference sequence). Trimming took 5 bases from V and 1 from J, leaving 12 bases between them. The CDR3 totals 15 residues. CDR3 in DNA: TGTGCCAGCAGTCCCAGGGGAACTTCCTACAATGAGCAGTTCTTC. Its translation: CASSPRGTSYNEQFF.

The chain's CDR3 is CASSEVGKAGNTIYF. CDR3 bases: TGTGCCAGCAGTGAAGTTGGGAAGGCTGGAAACACCATATATTTT. V is TRBV6-1 and J is TRBJ1-3; D unclear. The CDR3 length is 15 residues. CDR1 and CDR2 (germline): MNHNS, SASEGT. V gave up 1 base and J gave up 2 bases, with 9 bases separating them.

The rearrangement joins TRBV2 to TRBJ1-5; a possible D gene is TRBD1 (5 bases). Germline V CDR1 and CDR2: SNHLY, FYNNEI. V dropped 8 bases and J dropped 0 bases, with 17 bases sitting between them. CDR3 length: 16 residues. Written as DNA, the CDR3 is TGTGCCAGCGGACGCCCCGACAGAGATAGCAATCAGCCCCAGCATTTT. This translates into CASGRPDRDSNQPQHF.

This chain uses TRBV4-2 with TRBJ2-6, with 9 bases identical to TRBD1. Germline loops: CDR1 LGHNA, CDR2 YNFKEQ. The CDR3 has 17 amino acids. Trimming removed 3 bases from V and 1 base from J; junction bases left unmatched: 4. Written as DNA, the CDR3 is TGTGCCAGCAGCCAGGCGGGACAGGGTTCTGGGGCCAACGTCCTGACTTTC. It translates to CASSQAGQGSGANVLTF.

The chain has TRBV5-4 and TRBJ2-3; 7 positions agree with TRBD2. The CDR3 spans 14 residues. Germline V gives CDR1 SGHNT, CDR2 YYREEE (reference sequence). The trim removed 0 bases at V and 5 bases at J, leaving 3 bases unmatched. The CDR3 reads CASSLVGEGDTQYF. The CDR3 bases are TGTGCCAGCAGCTTGGTGGGGGAGGGAGATACGCAGTATTTT. Based on the CDR3 plus reference TRBV5-4 and TRBJ2-3, the full variable domain is ETGVTQSPTHLIKTRGQQVTLRCSSQSGHNTVSWYQQALGQGPQFIFQYYREEENGRGNFPPRFSGLQFPNYSSELNVNALELDDSALYLCASSLVGEGDTQYFGPGTRLTVL.

The rearrangement uses TRBV7-9 and TRBJ2-1, with D unresolved. The CDR3 runs to 15 residues. V lost 7 bases, J lost 0 bases, and 13 bases lay in between. Germline V CDR1 and CDR2: SEHNR, FQNEAQ (reference sequence). The CDR3 region is CASTTLNTSYNEQFF. The CDR3 DNA reads TGTGCCAGCACCACTTTGAATACCTCCTACAATGAGCAGTTCTTC.

This clone was seen just once. V gene TRBV2 combines with J gene TRBJ2-5, with D perhaps assigned TRBD1 or TRBD2 (6 bases each). Germline lookup yields CDR1 SNHLY and CDR2 FYNNEI. Between the trimmed V and J ends, which lost 6 bases and 2 bases, there was a span of 13 bases. The CDR3 is 14 amino acids. CDR3 in amino acids: CASSWGAVQETQYF. CDR3 in DNA: TGTGCCAGCAGCTGGGGGGCCGTACAAGAGACCCAGTACTTC.

This clone was seen only once. The gene calls are TRBV28 and TRBJ2-5; D gene uncertain. Germline CDR1 reads MDHEN; CDR2 reads SYDVKM. The CDR3 runs to 12 residues. With 3 bases removed from V and 5 bases from J, the gap between germline ends came to 7 bases. CDR3 in amino acids: CASSLGSETQYF. The CDR3, as DNA: TGTGCCAGCAGTTTGGGATCGGAGACCCAGTACTTC.

V is TRBV5-4 and J is TRBJ2-3, with TRBD2 identical over 7 bases. Germline assignment: CDR1 SGHNT and CDR2 YYREEE (reference sequence). The CDR3 runs 16 residues. With V trimmed by 0 bases and J by 0 bases, 4 bases remained unmatched. The CDR3 sequence is CASSLEGGRSTDTQYF. The CDR3 coding sequence is TGTGCCAGCAGCTTGGAGGGCGGGAGAAGCACAGATACGCAGTATTTT. The full variable domain, completed using reference TRBV5-4 and TRBJ2-3, is ETGVTQSPTHLIKTRGQQVTLRCSSQSGHNTVSWYQQALGQGPQFIFQYYREEENGRGNFPPRFSGLQFPNYSSELNVNALELDDSALYLCASSLEGGRSTDTQYFGPGTRLTVL.

The chain has TRBV10-3 and TRBJ2-7; D might be TRBD2 (9 bases). This CDR3 comprises 18 residues. CDR1 and CDR2 (germline): ENHRY, SYGVKD. The ends were cut back, 2 bases at V and 0 bases at J, with 20 bases in the middle. The CDR3 coding sequence is TGTGCCATCAGTGAGGGACAGGGTCTAGCGGGGTCCTCCTACGAGCAGTACTTC. This codes for CAISEGQGLAGSSYEQYF.

This sequence joins TRBV2 and TRBJ1-4; D gene uncertain. Germline V lookup: CDR1 SNHLY, CDR2 FYNNEI. The CDR3 sequence is 15 residues long. Trimming removed 4 bases at V and 0 bases at J, with 9 bases between. The CDR3 DNA reads as TGTGCCAGCAGTGGCCGTCAATCAACTAATGAAAAACTGTTTTTT. This translates into CASSGRQSTNEKLFF.

The V and J genes are TRBV10-2 and TRBJ1-1, with D unclear. Germline values: CDR1 WSHSY, CDR2 SAAADI. V lost 6 bases and J 1 base, leaving 12 bases between the germline ends. There are 14 residues in the CDR3. The CDR3 region is CASRGLVGNTEAFF. The CDR3 coding sequence is TGCGCCAGCAGGGGGTTGGTAGGGAACACTGAAGCTTTCTTT.

This chain connects TRBV10-1 to TRBJ1-2; D unclear. The germline V and J ends were trimmed by 6 bases and 7 bases, with 12 bases remaining between them. Germline lookup yields CDR1 WNHNN and CDR2 SYGVQD (reference sequence). The CDR3 extends over 12 amino acids. CDR3 nucleotides: TGCGCCAGCAGCTTACGGTCGAGTGGCTACACCTTC. Translation gives CASSLRSSGYTF.

CDR3 DNA sequence: TGTGCCAGCAGTTGGTTCGGGGGCGGGTACAATGAGCAGTTCTTC. As protein: CASSWFGGGYNEQFF. This chain links TRBV27 with TRBJ2-1; D possibly matches TRBD1 or TRBD2 (6 bases each). The CDR3 extends over 15 amino acids. V dropped 4 bases and J dropped 4 bases, with 14 bases sitting between them. Per germline, CDR1 MNHEY and CDR2 SMNVEV (reference sequence).

V is TRBV6-6 and J is TRBJ2-7, with D perhaps matching TRBD2 (6 bases). V lost 5 bases to trimming and J lost 2 bases, with 10 bases between them. Germline loops: CDR1 MNHNY, CDR2 SVGAGI (reference sequence). The CDR3 covers 13 residues. CDR3 amino acids: CASSVLATYEQYF. For the CDR3, the DNA is TGTGCCAGCAGTGTACTAGCTACCTACGAGCAGTACTTC.

This chain joins TRBV5-1 and TRBJ1-2; unclear D gene. The germline V and J ends were trimmed by 0 bases and 3 bases, with 9 bases remaining between them. Germline V gene sequence: CDR1 SGHRS, CDR2 YFSETQ. CDR3 length equals 14 residues. The CDR3 DNA follows: TGCGCCAGCAGCTTGGTTAGTGAGGACTATGGCTACACCTTC. Translated: CASSLVSEDYGYTF.

The chain combines TRBV7-9 with TRBJ2-7; TRBD1 aligns across 8 bases. The CDR3 runs to 14 residues. After removal of 5 bases from V and 4 bases from J, the junction contained 7 bases not matched to a gene. Germline V gives CDR1 SEHNR, CDR2 FQNEAQ (reference sequence). The CDR3 coding sequence is TGTGCCAGCAGCCGGACAGGGAGCCAATACGAGCAGTACTTC. Encoded protein: CASSRTGSQYEQYF.

This chain connects TRBV2 to TRBJ1-5; D may be TRBD1 (5 bases). This CDR3 is 13 amino acids long. V lost 8 bases to trimming and J lost 4 bases, with 12 bases between them. CDR1 SNHLY and CDR2 FYNNEI come from the germline V gene. The CDR3: CASGERGNQPQHF. The CDR3 nucleotides are TGTGCCAGCGGGGAGAGGGGAAATCAGCCCCAGCATTTT.

The chain has TRBV4-1 and TRBJ2-7; a weak D match, TRBD1 (6 bases). Germline V CDR1 and CDR2: MGHRA, YSYEKL. The V end was cut by 4 bases, the J end by 3 bases, with 19 bases between. This CDR3 spans 16 amino acids. In DNA, the CDR3 is TGCGCCAGCAGCCTCCTCGAAGGGGGAGCGGTCTACGAGCAGTACTTC. Its translation is CASSLLEGGAVYEQYF.

The chain employs TRBV7-6 and TRBJ1-1; tentative D call: TRBD1 (6 bases). Per the germline V gene, CDR1 is SGHVS and CDR2 is FNYEAQ. V dropped 4 bases and J dropped 0 bases, with 12 bases sitting between them. The CDR3 extends over 15 amino acids. The CDR3 DNA reads TGTGCCAGCAGCTCCAGGGGCATCATGAACACTGAAGCTTTCTTT. Amino acids: CASSSRGIMNTEAFF.

As DNA, the CDR3 is TGCGCCAGCAGCTTGGCCGGGGTCCATGGCTACACCTTC. This encodes CASSLAGVHGYTF. The chain has TRBV5-1 and TRBJ1-2; D call uncertain. The CDR3 loop spans 13 amino acids. The germline V gene has CDR1 SGHRS and CDR2 YFSETQ. Trimming removed 0 bases at V and 6 bases at J, with 9 bases between.

The V call is TRBV5-1, the J call TRBJ2-1; 11 bases match TRBD2. V shed 0 bases, J shed 7 bases, and the junction held 3 bases outside the gene matches. From germline, CDR1 is SGHRS and CDR2 YFSETQ. The CDR3 runs 15 residues. CDR3 residues: CASSLGLAGFNEQFF. DNA for the CDR3: TGCGCCAGCAGCTTGGGACTAGCGGGGTTTAATGAGCAGTTCTTC. Full variable domain (outside the CDR3, taken from reference TRBV5-1 and TRBJ2-1): KAGVTQTPRYLIKTRGQQVTLSCSPISGHRSVSWYQQTPGQGLQFLFEYFSETQRNKGNFPGRFSGRQFSNSRSEMNVSTLELGDSALYLCASSLGLAGFNEQFFGPGTRLTVL.